This TCR beta chain originates from a study of T-cell reconstitution after alpha-beta-depleted transplantation in children. Points from the study as a whole: The authors attributed T-cell counts and diversity one year after transplant mostly to newly produced T cells. By about two months after transplant, alpha-beta T cells reportedly arose from several hundred graft clones that had expanded. Recipient T cells and thymic progenitors that survived were the source of the high TCRbeta diversity seen at day 60 in some patients.

This clonotype was seen a few times. Its antigen is not known. The CDR3 sequence is 13 residues long. V was cut by 3 bases and J by 8 bases, with 13 bases left in between. The authors prepared the TCRbeta library with unique molecular identifiers. MiXCR, applied by TCRdb to the PCR reads, yields one record per CDR3 protein. The sample holds about 580,000 distinct CDR3 sequences; under 25% are singletons and the top ten take roughly 13%. V usage is TRBV12-3 or TRBV12-4 and J usage is TRBJ1-2; D perhaps matches TRBD1 (6 bases). The specimen comprised PBMCs, mostly from graft donor cells, sampled 360 days after TCRalphabeta/CD19-depleted stem cell transplant. This TCR was recovered from a boy under three years old who had a stem cell transplant for acute myeloid leukemia, so the T cells may come from the graft donor. This chain's CDR3 is CASSLWQGTGYTF. DNA of the CDR3: TGTGCCAGCAGTTTGTGGCAGGGGACAGGCTACACCTTC.